Below are 15 T cell receptor beta chains sequenced from a single sample in a study of blood T cells in healthy people across ages. Together with a sample-barcoded 5' primer, a J-beta primer mix was included in a second PCR lasting about 7 to 12 cycles. TCRdb processed the 5' RACE reads anew with MiXCR; each CDR3 protein has one entry. The sample holds under 2 million distinct CDR3 sequences; 30% to 35% are singletons and the top ten take about 11%. Sequencing was performed on blood. Receptors were obtained from a woman under 40 in good health.

A few counts support this clonotype. Just one base apart from a much larger clone, this may be a read error. The gene calls are TRBV20-1 and TRBJ2-7, with TRBD2 matching over 10 bases. The tail of the sequence fits TRBJ2-5 better, so the J call may be wrong. Germline V gives CDR1 DFQATT, CDR2 SNEGSKA (reference sequence). The CDR3 covers 15 residues. CDR3 residues: CNALGLAVTTKTQYF. The CDR3 DNA sequence: TGCAATGCGCTTGGACTAGCGGTGACGACGAAGACCCAGTACTTC.

The rearrangement uses TRBV20-1 and TRBJ2-1; 11 bases map to TRBD2. The CDR3 covers 15 residues. Germline-derived CDR1 and CDR2 are DFQATT and SNEGSKA (reference sequence). The trim removed 0 bases at V and 8 bases at J, leaving 6 bases unmatched. The CDR3 region is CSARDKGLADDEQFF. The CDR3 nucleotides read TGCAGTGCTAGAGATAAGGGACTAGCGGACGATGAGCAGTTCTTC.

V and J are TRBV6-7 and TRBJ2-7; unclear D gene. TRBV6-7 is marked as an open reading frame, function uncertain. The V and J ends lost 7 bases and 3 bases respectively, with 16 bases between them. This CDR3 is 14 amino acids long. The CDR3 protein is CASKVFSRHYEQYF. The CDR3 coding sequence is TGTGCCAGCAAAGTCTTCAGTCGGCACTACGAGCAGTACTTC.

The chain uses TRBV27 and TRBJ2-7; D might be TRBD1 (6 bases). Trimming left V 6 bases short and J 7 bases short, with 19 bases between. The CDR3 has 14 residues. Germline loops: CDR1 MNHEY, CDR2 SMNVEV (reference sequence). CDR3 loop: CASSRTETIPEQYF. The CDR3 DNA follows: TGTGCCAGCAGCCGGACAGAGACCATTCCGGAGCAGTACTTC.

The CDR3 nucleotides read TGTGCCAGCAGTCCGGGAGTTTCGTACCTCGCCTACAATGAGCAGTACTTC. It codes for CASSPGVSYLAYNEQYF. V is TRBV25-1 and J is TRBJ2-1; D may be TRBD2 (6 bases). The J call is in doubt because the DNA end fits TRBJ2-7 better. The CDR3 has 17 residues. In germline, CDR1 is MGHDK, CDR2 SYGVNS.

This clonotype was detected only a few times. The chain joins TRBV20-1 to TRBJ2-1, with 10 bases matching TRBD2. The V gene's germline CDR1 is DFQATT and CDR2 SNEGSKA (reference sequence). V dropped 1 base and J dropped 2; count of bases not matched to a gene: 8. There are 17 residues in the CDR3. CDR3 DNA sequence: TGCAGTGCTAGAGTCCCCCCTAGCGGGGGCCCCTACAATGAGCAGTTCTTC. This encodes CSARVPPSGGPYNEQFF.

This clonotype was counted many times. The genes are TRBV29-1 and TRBJ2-1; 11 nucleotides match TRBD2. Germline CDR1 and CDR2: SQVTM and ANQGSEA. Trimming took 1 base from V and 0 from J; bases not matched to a gene: 8. The CDR3 sequence is 18 residues long. CDR3 protein: CSVEGSGSGRVSYNEQFF. The CDR3 DNA follows: TGCAGCGTTGAAGGGAGCGGTAGCGGGAGGGTCTCCTACAATGAGCAGTTCTTC.

The V gene is TRBV15, the J gene TRBJ2-5; D is perhaps TRBD2 (7 bases). V gave up 6 bases and J gave up 5 bases, with 25 bases separating them. Germline values: CDR1 LNHNV, CDR2 YYDKDF (reference sequence). The CDR3 is 17 residues long. CDR3 nucleotides: TGTGCCACCAGGAAAACCAGCGGGACAAAGACTGGCGAGACCCAGTACTTC. Amino acid sequence: CATRKTSGTKTGETQYF.

The chain employs TRBV24-1 and TRBJ1-5, with D perhaps TRBD1 (5 bases). The CDR3 contains 16 residues. V lost 1 base to trimming and J lost 1 base, with 10 bases between them. Germline values: CDR1 KGHDR, CDR2 SFDVKD. CDR3 sequence reads: CATSDLRGISNQPQHF. The DNA for the CDR3 is TGTGCCACCAGTGATTTAAGGGGTATAAGCAATCAGCCCCAGCATTTT.

The V and J genes are TRBV7-9 and TRBJ2-7; 8 nucleotides align to TRBD2. The length of the CDR3 is 17 residues. Germline CDR1 reads SEHNR; CDR2 reads FQNEAQ (reference sequence). The V and J ends lost 4 bases and 0 bases, in that order; junction bases with no gene match: 11. The CDR3 is CASSSPRAGASSYEQYF. CDR3 nucleotides: TGTGCCAGCAGCTCACCGCGAGCGGGGGCCAGCTCCTACGAGCAGTACTTC.

This clonotype came up many times. V and J are TRBV10-3 and TRBJ2-7; D may match TRBD1 or TRBD2 (5 bases each). V was cut by 5 bases and J by 4 bases, with 15 bases left in between. This CDR3 region has 14 residues. From germline, CDR1 is ENHRY and CDR2 SYGVKD. CDR3 in DNA: TGTGCCATCAGTCGGACTGGGACGATGTACGAGCAGTACTTC. Translation gives CAISRTGTMYEQYF.

The J gene is TRBJ2-7, the V gene TRBV28; D is perhaps TRBD2 (6 bases). Judging by the DNA end, TRBJ2-4 fits better; the J call may be wrong. CDR1 and CDR2 (germline): MDHEN, SYDVKM. CDR3 length: 14 residues. The CDR3 spells CASSTTTGGNIQYF. The CDR3 region has the DNA TGTGCCAGCAGCACCACGACCGGGGGAAACATTCAGTACTTC.

The J gene is TRBJ1-1, the V gene TRBV12-3 or TRBV12-4, with unresolved D. Between the trimmed V and J ends, which lost 5 bases and 7 bases, there was a span of 8 bases. This CDR3 has 11 amino acids. The chain's CDR3 is CASSQWVEAFF. CDR3 in DNA: TGTGCCAGCAGTCAATGGGTTGAAGCTTTCTTT.

The rearrangement links TRBV4-2 to TRBJ2-5, with 12 bases fitting TRBD2. Trimming took 4 bases from V and 5 from J; bases not matched to a gene: 17. Germline loops: CDR1 LGHNA, CDR2 YNFKEQ. The CDR3 loop spans 19 amino acids. DNA of the CDR3: TGTGCCAGCAGCCGAGCTGAGTCGGCTAGCGGGGGGGCTCGTGAGACCCAGTACTTC. This gives the protein CASSRAESASGGARETQYF.

This clonotype showed up many times. The chain carries TRBV3-1 and TRBJ1-2; 7 bases fit TRBD1. This CDR3 is built from 17 residues. Germline assignment: CDR1 LGHDT and CDR2 YNNKEL (reference sequence). The ends lost 1 base at V and 8 bases at J; junction bases unmatched: 16. This CDR3 reads CASSQVVAGGKGYGYTF. In DNA, the CDR3 is TGTGCCAGCAGCCAAGTTGTGGCAGGGGGAAAAGGTTACGGCTACACCTTC.